These T cell receptor beta chains were read from a single sample in a study of cytomegalovirus exposure and HLA in healthy donors. Method: immunoSEQ multiplex PCR; TCRdb's copy keeps in-frame clones and lacks some. This sample carries around 130,000 clones, roughly four fifths of them seen once, and the ten largest clones take under 3%. Sequencing input: PBMCs. The source of these receptors is a woman between 35 and 50 years old in good health and CMV-seropositive. The CDR3 runs from the conserved cysteine through the conserved F or W. Each record gives: D gene, J gene, clone size, V gene, CDR3 DNA, CDR3 protein. D genes are given only for firm matches. Clone size is stated in some rows and not others, as once, few, many or a class when expanded.

TRBD1 | TRBJ2-6 | NA | TRBV19 | TGTGCCAGTAGTATGGGGACAGTATGGTCTGGGGCCAACGTCCTGACTTTC | CASSMGTVWSGANVLTF
TRBD1 | TRBJ2-3 | NA | TRBV27 | TGTGCCAGCAGTTTACGGGCCGGACAGGTCACAGATACGCAGTATTTT | CASSLRAGQVTDTQYF
TRBD1 | TRBJ1-1 | NA | TRBV7-3 | TGTGCCAGCAGCCCCCAATCCGGGACAGGGGAAGCTTTCTTT | CASSPQSGTGEAFF
TRBD1 | TRBJ1-1 | NA | TRBV6-5 | TGTGCCAGCAGTCCGACAGGGTATGAAGCTTTCTTT | CASSPTGYEAFF
NA | TRBJ2-3 | few | TRBV7-3 | TGTGCCAGCAGCCCAACTAGCACAGATACGCAGTATTTT | CASSPTSTDTQYF
NA | TRBJ2-1 | few | TRBV6-5 | TGTGCCAGCAGTTACGAGCGCTGGGGCCACAATGAGCAGTTCTTC | CASSYERWGHNEQFF
NA | TRBJ1-3 | NA | TRBV4-2 | TGTGCCAGCAGCCGGGACACCTCAATCTCTGGAAACACCATATATTTT | CASSRDTSISGNTIYF
TRBD1 | TRBJ1-1 | NA | TRBV30 | TGTGCCTGGAGCGCCGGGACAGGGGTGAACACTGAAGCTTTCTTT | CAWSAGTGVNTEAFF
TRBD2 | TRBJ2-7 | NA | TRBV4-1 | TGCGCCAGCAGCCAATGGACTAGCGGGGGACACGAGCAGTACTTC | CASSQWTSGGHEQYF
TRBD2 | TRBJ2-1 | NA | TRBV25-1 | TGTGCCAGCATATTGGAGACTAGCGGCTACAATGAGCAGTTCTTC | CASILETSGYNEQFF
NA | TRBJ2-1 | NA | TRBV9 | TGTGCCAGCAGCATCCGGACTGACTTCTACAATGAGCAGTTCTTC | CASSIRTDFYNEQFF
TRBD1 | TRBJ1-5 | NA | TRBV27 | TGTGCCAGCAAAATCGGACAGGGGGAAAATCAGCCCCAGCATTTT | CASKIGQGENQPQHF
NA | TRBJ1-3 | few | TRBV4-3 | TGCGCCAGCAGCCAAGTGGGGGGGGAGTTTGGAAACACCATATATTTT | CASSQVGGEFGNTIYF
NA | TRBJ2-6 | many | TRBV11-3 | TGTGCCAGCAGCTCTATTCTCTCCTTACCGGGACTCGCTGGCAACGTCCTGACTTTC | CASSSILSLPGLAGNVLTF
NA | TRBJ1-1 | once | TRBV6-6 | TGTGCCAGCAGCCAAAACACCGGACTGTCAGCTTTCTTT | CASSQNTGLSAFF
TRBD2 | TRBJ2-5 | NA | TRBV2 | TGTGCCAGCAGGATTACTAGCGGGGGGCAAGAGACCCAGTACTTC | CASRITSGGQETQYF
NA | TRBJ1-1 | few | TRBV6-5 | TGTGCCAGCAGTTCTCGAGGACTGCTGAACACTGAAGCTTTCTTT | CASSSRGLLNTEAFF
TRBD1 | TRBJ1-2 | NA | TRBV5-4 | TGTGCCAGCAGCATACAGGGGATAAATGGCTACACCTTC | CASSIQGINGYTF
NA | TRBJ2-1 | NA | TRBV7-9 | TGTGCCAGCAGCAGCACGGGGAACGAGCAGTTCTTC | CASSSTGNEQFF
NA | TRBJ1-6 | NA | TRBV5-6 | TGTGCCAGCAACCAAGGCGGGCAGAGCTCCTATAATTCACCCCTCCACTTT | CASNQGGQSSYNSPLHF
NA | TRBJ2-5 | few | TRBV28 | TGTGCCAGCACCTCAGGAGATAGGGGCGAGACCCAGTACTTC | CASTSGDRGETQYF
NA | TRBJ2-3 | NA | TRBV28 | TGTGCCAGCAGTTTTTCTGGGGGGAGCACAGATACGCAGTATTTT | CASSFSGGSTDTQYF
NA | TRBJ1-1 | NA | TRBV7-3 | TGTGCCAGCAGCTTAACACAGGTGGGGCAGACTGAAGCTTTCTTT | CASSLTQVGQTEAFF
TRBD2 | TRBJ2-7 | NA | TRBV10-3 | TGTGCCATCAGTGAGTCTAGACTAGCGGGACAACTCAGCTCCTACGAGCAGTACTTC | CAISESRLAGQLSSYEQYF
NA | TRBJ1-1 | NA | TRBV18 | TGTGCCAGCTCGCTATCCGGGACAACGGGTGAAGCTTTCTTT | CASSLSGTTGEAFF
NA | TRBJ2-1 | NA | TRBV6-5 | TGTGCCAGCAGTTACCGTATCCCCCTTAATGAGCAGTTCTTC | CASSYRIPLNEQFF
NA | TRBJ2-7 | NA | TRBV6-1 | TGTGCCAGCAGCGCTCCGGGACTGCCGTACTTC | CASSAPGLPYF
TRBD2 | TRBJ2-3 | few | TRBV6-6 | TGTGCCAGCAAAAAAGGACTAGAGCGTTACACAGATACGCAGTATTTT | CASKKGLERYTDTQYF
NA | TRBJ1-1 | few | TRBV5-4 | TGTGCCAGCAGTTTTACAGGGTCGATGCGAGCTTTCTTT | CASSFTGSMRAFF
TRBD2 | TRBJ2-3 | few | TRBV10-3 | TGTGCCATCACCGACCTCCCGACTAGCGGGACTACAGATACGCAGTATTTT | CAITDLPTSGTTDTQYF
TRBD1 | TRBJ1-6 | NA | TRBV5-6 | TGTGCCAGCAGCCCGGACAGGACGATACTAAGCTCCTATAATTCACCCCTCCACTTT | CASSPDRTILSSYNSPLHF
NA | TRBJ1-2 | NA | TRBV19 | TGTGCCAGTACCCCCGAAGGGGCAGGGCGGTATGGCTACACCTTC | CASTPEGAGRYGYTF
TRBD2 | TRBJ2-2 | NA | TRBV5-1 | TGCGCCAGCAGCTCTAGCGGGAGAGGGGACACCGGGGAGCTGTTTTTT | CASSSSGRGDTGELFF
NA | TRBJ2-7 | NA | TRBV6-5 | TGTGCCAGCAGCCCCAAGGCGGGCTACGAGCAGTACTTC | CASSPKAGYEQYF
TRBD1 | TRBJ2-5 | NA | TRBV7-3 | TGTGCCAGCAGCTCAGGGGGTGGGGTGAAGACCCAGTACTTC | CASSSGGGVKTQYF
TRBD2 | TRBJ2-5 | few | TRBV28 | TGTGCCAGCAGGTCCGGGACTAGCCGTGAGACCCAGTACTTC | CASRSGTSRETQYF
NA | TRBJ1-1 | NA | TRBV28 | TGTGCCAGCAGTTTAGCCGGGAACACTGAAGCTTTCTTT | CASSLAGNTEAFF
NA | TRBJ1-2 | NA | TRBV5-1 | TGCGCCAGCAGTCAACAGGAAAACTATGGCTACACCTTC | CASSQQENYGYTF
TRBD2 | TRBJ2-5 | NA | TRBV6-1 | TGTGCCAGCAGTGAGCATAGCGGGAGTCAAGAGACCCAGTACTTC | CASSEHSGSQETQYF
TRBD2 | TRBJ2-1 | NA | TRBV10-3 | TGTGCCATCAGGGGAGCGGGGGGCAGCTCCTACAATGAGCAGTTCTTC | CAIRGAGGSSYNEQFF
TRBD2 | TRBJ2-3 | NA | TRBV4-3 | TGCGCCAGCAGCCAAGATGTCGCGGGAGGATTCACAGATACGCAGTATTTT | CASSQDVAGGFTDTQYF
TRBD2 | TRBJ2-1 | NA | TRBV7-9 | TGTGCCAGCAGCTGGACTAGCGGGAGCCGCAATGAGCAGTTCTTC | CASSWTSGSRNEQFF
TRBD1 | TRBJ1-5 | NA | TRBV6-5 | TGTGCCAGCAGTTACACCCGACAGGGGAGGCAGCCCCAGCATTTT | CASSYTRQGRQPQHF
NA | TRBJ2-7 | NA | TRBV5-1 | TGCGCCAGCAGCTTGAGGGCTCAGGGGGGCTACGAGCAGTACTTC | CASSLRAQGGYEQYF
NA | TRBJ2-6 | NA | TRBV7-6 | TGTGCCAGCAGCTTAGCCCGTCCCTCTGGGGCCAACGTCCTGACTTTC | CASSLARPSGANVLTF
NA | TRBJ2-7 | few | TRBV5-8 | TGTGCCAGCCGGAGGACAGCCTACGAGCAGTACTTC | CASRRTAYEQYF
NA | TRBJ1-2 | NA | TRBV6-5 | TGTGCCAGCAGTTTTCGGGACAACCTCTATGGCTACACCTTC | CASSFRDNLYGYTF
NA | TRBJ2-2 | few | TRBV7-3 | TGTGCCAGCAGCTTACCTGCGGGAACCGGGGAGCTGTTTTTT | CASSLPAGTGELFF
TRBD2 | TRBJ2-3 | NA | TRBV30 | TGTGCCTGGAGCGGCAAGACTAGCGGGAGCACAGATACGCAGTATTTT | CAWSGKTSGSTDTQYF
TRBD1 | TRBJ2-5 | once | TRBV5-1 | TGCGCCAGCAGCTTCTCGACAGGGGATCAAGAGACCCAGTACTTC | CASSFSTGDQETQYF
NA | TRBJ2-1 | NA | TRBV14 | TGTGCCAGCAGGAGAGTGGGGAGCTCCTACAATGAGCAGTTCTTC | CASRRVGSSYNEQFF
TRBD1 | TRBJ2-2 | NA | TRBV2 | TGTGCCAGCAGAGCGACAGGGACCACCGGGGAGCTGTTTTTT | CASRATGTTGELFF
TRBD2 | TRBJ2-1 | NA | TRBV7-9 | TGTGCCAGCAGCCCGCCGGCACTTAGCGGGAGGGCCGGTGAGCAGTTCTTC | CASSPPALSGRAGEQFF
NA | TRBJ2-1 | NA | TRBV4-3 | TGCGCCAGCAGCCACGGGATCTCCTACAATGAGCAGTTCTTC | CASSHGISYNEQFF